This paragraph reports one T cell receptor (beta chain). Reverse transcription used roughly 0.45 to 1 ug RNA and random hexamers. Multiplex immunoSEQ PCR targeted 54 Vbeta and 13 Jbeta TCR beta segments. TCRdb processed the immunoSEQ multiplex PCR reads anew with MiXCR; each CDR3 protein has one entry. The sample has 71,000 or so distinct CDR3 sequences, roughly 93% seen once; the top ten hold more than 0.13%. It was negative isolation that provided the CD8+ and CD4+ T cells, whereas TEMRA cells were enriched by FACS. Deletions cut 4 bases from V and 0 bases from J, with 9 bases between. This CDR3 is 14 amino acids long. Germline CDR1 reads MGHRA; CDR2 reads YSYEKL. This sample is drawn from a study of CD8 T cells in Susac syndrome.

The origin of this receptor is a human donor with Susac syndrome. Specimen: CD4+ T cells from PBMCs. The rearrangement joins TRBV4-1 to TRBJ1-1; D is undetermined. CDR3 sequence (DNA): TGCGCCAGCAGCCCTCAGCGCCTGAACACTGAAGCTTTCTTT. Its protein product is CASSPQRLNTEAFF.